This T cell receptor (beta chain) was documented in a study of blood T cell repertoires in COVID-19. The method was immunoSEQ multiplex PCR; TCRdb's version includes in-frame clones alone and lacks a portion of them. This sample has roughly 180,000 clones, with 75% to 90% found just once. After removal of 8 bases from V and 4 bases from J, the junction contained 10 bases not matched to a gene. CDR3 length: 15 residues. Germline CDR1 reads MNHEY; CDR2 reads SVGAGI. This rearrangement joins TRBV6-5 to TRBJ2-1; 8 nucleotides line up with TRBD2. Material for sequencing was PBMCs or T cells enriched from blood (not recorded which). The receptor was isolated from a woman aged 45-65 years who had recovered from COVID-19. The CDR3 loop reads CASEPGTRGYNEQFF. CDR3 DNA: TGTGCCAGCGAACCGGGGACTAGGGGGTACAATGAGCAGTTCTTC.